Given below is one TCR beta chain in context. Its antigen is unknown. Prior to sequencing, the ViraFEST assay stimulated PBMC with viral peptide pools, which expanded the antigen-specific CD4+ T cells. When around nine days of culture had elapsed, CD4+ T cells were isolated. SARS-CoV-2 infected the person between March and December 2020, as confirmed by PCR. For each well, roughly 2 million PBMC were cultured with about 10 IU/ml IL-2 and about 9.1 ug/ml peptides. Profiling relied on immunoSEQ multiplex PCR, and the TCRdb table lists in-frame clones only, not all of them. The sample holds about 24,000 clones, 60% to 80% seen once. This specimen belongs to a study of vaccination effects on CD4 cells after COVID-19. Background on the study: Sampling occurred 16 days and one week pre-vaccination in a couple of convalescent patients.

Germline V gives CDR1 SGDLS, CDR2 YYNGEE. The CDR3 has 16 residues. Trimming took off 3 bases at V and 1 base at J, with 16 bases between the two ends. Sequences were derived from CD4+ T cells from PBMCs cultured with SARS-CoV-2 spike peptides, sampled before COVID-19 vaccination. J is TRBJ2-5 and V is TRBV9, with D possibly being TRBD2 (6 bases). This receptor was obtained from a human donor who had a prior SARS-CoV-2 infection. CDR3 nucleotide sequence: TGTGCCAGCAGCGCCGATGTCGGGGGATTCCAAGAGACCCAGTACTTC. Translation: CASSADVGGFQETQYF.